This T cell receptor beta chain was identified in a study of cytomegalovirus exposure and HLA in healthy donors. The study, taken as a whole, reports: The listing of 150 to 200 TCR beta chains classed them as cytomegalovirus-associated.

V lost 2 bases and J lost 7, with 6 bases in between. Per germline, CDR1 ENHRY and CDR2 SYGVKD. The CDR3 is made up of 12 amino acids. Concerning this clone: Its specificity is unknown.

TCRdb keeps only in-frame clones here, not all; method: immunoSEQ multiplex PCR. The sample yields some 98,000 clones, roughly nine tenths seen once. The chain couples TRBV10-3 to TRBJ1-5; D is unresolved. This TCR was recovered from a woman aged 25 to 39 in good health and CMV-seronegative. Sequencing was carried out using PBMCs. CDR3 region: CAISETGQPQHF. The CDR3 coding sequence is TGTGCCATCAGTGAGACGGGGCAGCCCCAGCATTTT.